The sequence of this TCR beta chain was determined in a study of early T cells in non-severe SARS-CoV-2 infection. Background on the study: The authors sequenced bulk RNA from unsorted whole blood, leaving chains unpaired.

Study results and caveats: Anti-spike CD8 responses were favored by VDJdb matching, which missed private and CD4 specificities.

cDNA molecules, individually, were tagged with unique molecular identifiers. TCRdb re-called the 5' RACE reads through MiXCR, storing one row per CDR3 protein. The table includes under 85,000 distinct CDR3 sequences, more than 9.5% detected once. V shed 4 bases and J 3 bases; nucleotides not matched to a gene: 6. Germline loops: CDR1 SGHVS, CDR2 FQNEAQ. This CDR3 contains 15 residues. In its sample, this clonotype was seen many times. Its antigen is undetermined. The input for sequencing was whole blood, taken at baseline. V and J are TRBV7-8 and TRBJ1-5; 7 nucleotides agree with TRBD1. This receptor was taken from an adult who was a healthcare worker with PCR-confirmed SARS-CoV-2 infection or an uninfected control (not recorded which). The CDR3 loop is CASSSQGIDNQPQHF. The CDR3, as DNA: TGTGCCAGCAGCTCACAGGGGATTGACAATCAGCCCCAGCATTTT. Filled out from reference TRBV7-8 and TRBJ1-5, the complete variable domain reads GAGVSQSPRYKVAKRGQDVALRCDPISGHVSLFWYQQALGQGPEFLTYFQNEAQLDKSGLPSDRFFAERPEGSVSTLKIQRTQQEDSAVYLCASSSQGIDNQPQHFGDGTRLSIL.